The rows below give T cell receptor beta chains drawn from one sample of a study of T cells in Graves' hyperthyroidism and ophthalmopathy. Each CDR3 protein gets one entry after TCRdb re-called the multiplex PCR reads with MiXCR. Of around 200,000 distinct CDR3 sequences in the sample, approximately 17% were seen once. Sequencing used blood. These receptors all stem from a woman aged 45 to 65 with Graves' hyperthyroidism. Each CDR3 is given with its conserved first and last residue. Fields, in order: clone size, D gene, J gene, V gene, CDR3 protein, CDR3 DNA. D genes are given only for firm matches. Some rows have no size entry. The others give once, few or many, or a class for an expanded clone.

size: many
D: .
J: TRBJ1-6
V: TRBV25-1
CDR3: CASKGGGFSSYNSPLHF
DNA: TGTGCCAGCAAAGGGGGAGGGTTCAGCTCCTATAATTCACCCCTCCACTTT

size: .
D: .
J: TRBJ2-1
V: TRBV19
CDR3: CASSFGGKYNEQFF
DNA: TGTGCCAGTAGTTTCGGGGGCAAATACAATGAGCAGTTCTTC

size: many
D: .
J: TRBJ1-3
V: TRBV11-2
CDR3: CASSLVGITGNTIYF
DNA: TGTGCCAGCAGCTTAGTGGGGATAACTGGAAACACCATATATTTT

size: many
D: .
J: TRBJ1-4
V: TRBV12-3/TRBV12-4
CDR3: CASSLHGGNEKLFF
DNA: TGTGCCAGCAGTCTACATGGGGGTAATGAAAAACTGTTTTTT

size: few
D: .
J: TRBJ2-4
V: TRBV27
CDR3: CASSSIQPRGIQYF
DNA: TGTGCCAGCAGTTCCATACAGCCCAGGGGCATTCAGTACTTC

size: many
D: .
J: TRBJ2-1
V: TRBV11-1
CDR3: CASSLSRGASSYNEQFF
DNA: TGTGCCAGCAGCTTAAGTCGGGGCGCTAGCTCCTACAATGAGCAGTTCTTC

size: .
D: .
J: TRBJ1-6
V: TRBV5-6
CDR3: CASSPQGLGSPLHF
DNA: TGTGCCAGCAGCCCTCAGGGGTTGGGTTCACCCCTCCACTTT

size: many
D: TRBD2
J: TRBJ2-7
V: TRBV7-2
CDR3: CASSSERGGSYEQYF
DNA: TGTGCCAGCAGCTCCGAGCGGGGGGGCTCCTACGAGCAGTACTTC

size: many
D: .
J: TRBJ1-1
V: TRBV6-1
CDR3: CASSPRRQLNTEAFF
DNA: TGTGCCAGCAGCCCCAGGAGACAGCTGAACACTGAAGCTTTCTTT

size: many
D: TRBD1
J: TRBJ2-7
V: TRBV27
CDR3: CASSFSGGQASYEQYF
DNA: TGTGCCAGCAGTTTTTCCGGGGGACAGGCTTCCTACGAGCAGTACTTC

size: .
D: TRBD2
J: TRBJ2-3
V: TRBV14
CDR3: CASSLGLAGASNTDTQYF
DNA: TGTGCCAGCAGCCTGGGACTAGCGGGGGCTTCTAACACAGATACGCAGTATTTT

size: many
D: .
J: TRBJ2-3
V: TRBV5-1
CDR3: CASSPLRGTDTQYF
DNA: TGCGCCAGCAGCCCTCTCAGGGGCACAGATACGCAGTATTTT

size: many
D: .
J: TRBJ2-2
V: TRBV7-9
CDR3: CASSSVETGELFF
DNA: TGTGCCAGCAGCTCCGTGGAGACCGGGGAGCTGTTTTTT

size: many
D: .
J: TRBJ1-2
V: TRBV12-3/TRBV12-4
CDR3: CASSSPANYGYTF
DNA: TGTGCCAGCAGTTCCCCGGCTAACTATGGCTACACCTTC

size: .
D: .
J: TRBJ2-6
V: TRBV6-5
CDR3: CASSYSRRAGANVLTF
DNA: TGTGCCAGCAGTTACTCCCGGCGGGCTGGGGCCAACGTCCTGACTTTC

size: many
D: TRBD1
J: TRBJ2-1
V: TRBV12-3/TRBV12-4
CDR3: CASRSETGVYNEQFF
DNA: TGTGCCAGCAGGTCCGAGACAGGGGTCTACAATGAGCAGTTCTTC

size: few
D: .
J: TRBJ2-7
V: TRBV3-1
CDR3: CASSQGPGLYSSYEQYF
DNA: TGTGCCAGCAGCCAAGGGCCGGGGTTATATAGCTCCTACGAGCAGTACTTC

size: many
D: .
J: TRBJ1-5
V: TRBV6-1
CDR3: CASSPPQGRGSNQPQHF
DNA: TGTGCCAGCAGTCCTCCTCAGGGCCGTGGAAGCAATCAGCCCCAGCATTTT

size: many
D: TRBD1
J: TRBJ1-5
V: TRBV20-1
CDR3: CSARDLTGRSNQPQHF
DNA: TGCAGTGCTAGAGATCTGACAGGGCGGAGCAATCAGCCCCAGCATTTT

size: many
D: .
J: TRBJ2-2
V: TRBV9
CDR3: CASSVVGADGELFF
DNA: TGTGCCAGCAGCGTAGTAGGGGCGGACGGGGAGCTGTTTTTT

size: many
D: TRBD1
J: TRBJ2-7
V: TRBV28
CDR3: CASTPWGEGQGDREQYF
DNA: TGTGCCAGCACCCCTTGGGGAGAGGGGCAGGGGGATCGCGAGCAGTACTTC

size: .
D: TRBD1
J: TRBJ2-7
V: TRBV7-9
CDR3: CASSMRTGQSSYEQYF
DNA: TGTGCCAGCAGCATGAGGACAGGACAAAGCTCCTACGAGCAGTACTTC

size: .
D: .
J: TRBJ1-1
V: TRBV7-9
CDR3: CASSLIRGGAEAFF
DNA: TGTGCCAGCAGCCTAATTAGAGGCGGTGCTGAAGCTTTCTTT

size: many
D: .
J: TRBJ1-2
V: TRBV27
CDR3: CASSFAGDYGYTF
DNA: TGTGCCAGCAGTTTCGCCGGAGACTATGGCTACACCTTC

size: many
D: .
J: TRBJ2-5
V: TRBV24-1
CDR3: CATSVGGQETQYF
DNA: TGTGCCACCAGTGTTGGCGGCCAAGAGACCCAGTACTTC

size: many
D: .
J: TRBJ1-1
V: TRBV7-2
CDR3: CASSLETVGTEAFF
DNA: TGTGCCAGCAGCTTAGAGACAGTTGGCACTGAAGCTTTCTTT

size: few
D: .
J: TRBJ1-1
V: TRBV10-3
CDR3: CAIRAPGWTTEAFF
DNA: TGTGCCATCAGGGCCCCTGGGTGGACCACTGAAGCTTTCTTT

size: few
D: .
J: TRBJ2-1
V: TRBV14
CDR3: CASSQERGISNEQFF
DNA: TGTGCCAGCAGCCAAGAGCGGGGCATCAGCAATGAGCAGTTCTTC

size: many
D: .
J: TRBJ1-1
V: TRBV5-5
CDR3: CASSSGRGQRNTEAFF
DNA: TGTGCCAGCAGCTCAGGTAGGGGCCAGCGTAACACTGAAGCTTTCTTT

size: once
D: .
J: TRBJ1-6
V: TRBV18
CDR3: CASSPPRSSPLHF
DNA: TGTGCCAGCTCACCACCCCGGAGTTCACCCCTCCACTTT

size: .
D: TRBD2
J: TRBJ2-3
V: TRBV12-5
CDR3: CASGLVVSGRSADTQYF
DNA: TGTGCTAGTGGTTTGGTAGTTTCCGGGAGGAGTGCAGATACGCAGTATTTT

size: many
D: .
J: TRBJ1-1
V: TRBV4-2
CDR3: CASSQETPEGLMNTEAFF
DNA: TGTGCCAGCAGCCAAGAAACACCGGAGGGTCTGATGAACACTGAAGCTTTCTTT

size: .
D: .
J: TRBJ1-1
V: TRBV12-3/TRBV12-4
CDR3: CASRWGEGTEAFF
DNA: TGTGCCAGCAGGTGGGGGGAGGGAACTGAAGCTTTCTTT

size: few
D: .
J: TRBJ2-2
V: TRBV13
CDR3: CASSPVGGGELFF
DNA: TGTGCCAGCAGCCCGGTGGGGGGCGGGGAGCTGTTTTTT

size: .
D: TRBD1
J: TRBJ2-2
V: TRBV18
CDR3: CASSPNQGATGELFF
DNA: TGTGCCAGCTCACCCAATCAGGGGGCTACCGGGGAGCTGTTTTTT

size: many
D: TRBD1
J: TRBJ1-2
V: TRBV20-1
CDR3: CSASARDRDHYGYTF
DNA: TGCAGTGCTTCTGCCCGGGACAGGGACCACTATGGCTACACCTTC

size: many
D: .
J: TRBJ1-3
V: TRBV20-1
CDR3: CSARMLSSGNTIYF
DNA: TGCAGTGCTAGAATGCTCTCCTCTGGAAACACCATATATTTT

size: many
D: .
J: TRBJ1-2
V: TRBV20-1
CDR3: CSAARPGLGYGYTF
DNA: TGCAGTGCGGCCCGTCCAGGGTTAGGCTATGGCTACACCTTC

size: few
D: .
J: TRBJ1-1
V: TRBV14
CDR3: CASSPRDLYREAFF
DNA: TGTGCCAGCAGCCCCCGGGACCTTTATCGCGAAGCTTTCTTT

size: few
D: TRBD1
J: TRBJ2-2
V: TRBV28
CDR3: CASRPSSGTGGRNTGELFF
DNA: TGTGCCAGCAGACCCTCTTCAGGGACAGGGGGCCGGAACACCGGGGAGCTGTTTTTT

size: many
D: TRBD2
J: TRBJ2-7
V: TRBV20-1
CDR3: CSARGPGLAGAEQYF
DNA: TGCAGTGCCAGGGGCCCGGGACTAGCGGGGGCCGAGCAGTACTTC

size: many
D: TRBD1
J: TRBJ1-2
V: TRBV7-9
CDR3: CASNPGQGFGYTF
DNA: TGTGCCAGCAACCCTGGACAGGGGTTTGGCTACACCTTC

size: many
D: .
J: TRBJ2-5
V: TRBV14
CDR3: CASSQLRGETQYF
DNA: TGTGCCAGCAGCCAACTCCGGGGGGAGACCCAGTACTTC

size: many
D: .
J: TRBJ1-2
V: TRBV9
CDR3: CASTRGARGYTF
DNA: TGTGCCAGCACGAGGGGCGCCAGGGGCTACACCTTC

size: many
D: .
J: TRBJ2-3
V: TRBV15
CDR3: CATSRDFPELAGEDTQYF
DNA: TGTGCCACCAGCAGAGACTTCCCCGAGTTAGCAGGGGAGGATACGCAGTATTTT

size: many
D: .
J: TRBJ1-4
V: TRBV19
CDR3: CASRPLTTNEKLFF
DNA: TGTGCCAGTAGGCCCCTCACCACTAATGAAAAACTGTTTTTT